This TCR beta chain was obtained from a study of blood T cells in healthy people across ages. This clonotype occurred a few times. The second PCR ran about 6 to 11 cycles with a sample-barcoded 5' primer and J-beta primers. TCRdb independently ran MiXCR on the 5' RACE reads; one entry per CDR3 protein. Among some 930,000 distinct CDR3 sequences listed, 25% to 30% were seen once. Germline V gene sequence: CDR1 SQVTM, CDR2 ANQGSEA. This CDR3 comprises 13 residues. Trimming cost V 4 bases and J 5 bases; bases outside gene matches: 6. The same sample was also used in a study of T cells of mothers and their children.

The V call is TRBV29-1, the J call TRBJ1-1; 8 bases fit TRBD1. The sequenced sample was blood. This sequence was found in a woman in her forties in good health. The CDR3 sequence: CSVGRGRRTEAFF. Here the CDR3 DNA reads TGCAGCGTTGGCAGGGGGCGGCGGACTGAAGCTTTCTTT.